This TCR beta chain derives from a study of shared clonotypes between healthy human individuals. Overall study results and limits: Sequencing depth was a factor that was expected to affect clonotype sharing among donors.

The germline V gene encodes CDR1 SQVTM and CDR2 ANQGSEA. V lost 3 bases, J lost 1 base, and 5 bases lay in between. This CDR3 region has 12 residues. Concerning this clone: Its antigen is unknown. In the same sample, other DNA sequences code for this CDR3.

Sequenced by immunoSEQ multiplex PCR; TCRdb stores in-frame clones only, minus some. Here the sample spans about 1.5 million clones, roughly 95% being singletons. The sample was naive CD4+ T cells sorted from blood. Documented subset: CD45RA+ positively selected. The chain links TRBV29-1 to TRBJ2-3; D uncertain. The origin of this receptor is a man aged 30 to 39 in good health. In nucleotides, the CDR3 is TGCAGCGTTGATGGCGGCACAGATACGCAGTATTTT. Its translation is CSVDGGTDTQYF.